This T cell receptor (beta chain) was recorded in a study of T cell responses to AZD1222 COVID-19 vaccine. Note on this clone: Its antigen is currently unknown.

Clones were sequenced by immunoSEQ multiplex PCR, and TCRdb holds only the in-frame ones, with some missing. This repertoire shows roughly 75,000 clones, roughly 84% found once; its top ten account for about 17%. Study observations and caveats: Clonal diversity may have been underestimated in mostly white British donors. Close to half of spike-specific TCRs reportedly recognize unmutated variant regions. Receipt of two AZD1222 doses was followed by a rise in Spike-specific TCR breadth and depth. The study sampled repertoires only after the peak T cell response.

This TCR was sampled from an adult who received the AZD1222 COVID-19 vaccine. Sample: peripheral blood, taken 28 days after the second AZD1222 dose.

The CDR3 DNA reads as TGTGCCAGCAGCTTCTCCCGACAGGGCCCAGCGGATGGCTACACCTTC. It yields the protein CASSFSRQGPADGYTF. The chain couples TRBV7-2 to TRBJ1-2; the match to TRBD1 covers 7 bases. The CDR3 has 16 residues. Germline-derived CDR1 and CDR2 are SGHTA and FQGNSA. V shed 3 bases and J 6 bases; nucleotides not matched to a gene: 13.